This TCR beta chain came from a study of T cells in Graves' hyperthyroidism and ophthalmopathy. Germline V gene sequence: CDR1 LNHNV, CDR2 YYDKDF (reference sequence). This CDR3 spans 15 amino acids. J lost 1 base, V lost 5 bases, and 3 bases had no gene match. Amplified TCR beta CDR3 regions came from RNA transcripts. HTBI primers were used for first-round RT-PCR of the TCR CDR3. TCRdb redid the calling of the multiplex PCR reads with MiXCR, one entry per CDR3 protein. The sample has about 500,000 distinct CDR3 sequences; roughly a sixth are singletons. This clonotype was counted only a few times. The chain employs TRBV15 and TRBJ2-2, with 8 bases identical to TRBD1. What was sequenced was blood. This clonotype originated in a woman aged 25 to 39 with Graves' ophthalmopathy. Here the CDR3 DNA reads TGTGCCACCAGCCCGGACAGGGTGAACACCGGGGAGCTGTTTTTT. Protein sequence: CATSPDRVNTGELFF.